This TCR beta chain was captured in a study of memory CD4+ T cells and cytomegalovirus serostatus. The sort gate was single viable CD3+CD4+CD8-CD45RO+ cells for memory CD4+ T cells. Positive selection with CD4 microbeads enriched total CD4+ T cells. CDR1 ENHRY and CDR2 SYGVKD come from the germline V gene. The CDR3 totals 14 residues. V lost 11 bases to trimming and J lost 2 bases, with 18 bases between them. The repertoire was sequenced with immunoSEQ multiplex PCR; TCRdb's copy has only in-frame clones and lacks some. The sample has 50,000 to 75,000 clones; 75% to 90% are singletons. V and J are TRBV10-3 and TRBJ2-5; D might be TRBD1 (7 bases). This sequence originates from an adult in good health and CMV-seronegative. The specimen was memory CD4+ T cells from blood. The CDR3 sequence is CASQGGGNQETQYF. The CDR3 DNA is TGTGCCTCCCAAGGAGGGGGCAATCAAGAGACCCAGTACTTC.